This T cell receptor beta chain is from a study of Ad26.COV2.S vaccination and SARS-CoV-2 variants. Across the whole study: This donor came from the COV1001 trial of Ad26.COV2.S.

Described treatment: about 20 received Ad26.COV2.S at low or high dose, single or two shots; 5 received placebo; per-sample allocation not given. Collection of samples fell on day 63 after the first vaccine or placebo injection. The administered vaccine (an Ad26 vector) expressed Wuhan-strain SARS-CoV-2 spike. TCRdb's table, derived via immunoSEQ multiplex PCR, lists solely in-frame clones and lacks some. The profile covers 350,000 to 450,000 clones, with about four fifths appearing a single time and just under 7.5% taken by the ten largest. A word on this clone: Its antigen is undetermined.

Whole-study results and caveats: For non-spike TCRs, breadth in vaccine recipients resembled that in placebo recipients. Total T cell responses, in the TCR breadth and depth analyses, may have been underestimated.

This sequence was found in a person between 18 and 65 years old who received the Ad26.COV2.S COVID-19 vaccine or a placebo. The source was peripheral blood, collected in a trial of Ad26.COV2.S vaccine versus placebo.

The CDR3 reads CASSTTGGANVLTF. The CDR3 bases are TGTGCCAGCAGTACGACAGGAGGGGCCAACGTCCTGACTTTC. The chain links TRBV6-2 or TRBV6-3 to TRBJ2-6; perhaps TRBD1 as D (6 bases). Germline V CDR1 and CDR2: MNHEY, SVGEGT. V lost 5 bases and J lost 4, with 9 bases in between. The CDR3 contains 14 residues.